This T cell receptor beta chain is from a study of shared clonotypes between healthy human individuals. This clone was picked up one time. The antigen remains unidentified. Original data processing: There were no quality scores in the junction-only immunoSEQ sequences, so filtering differed. Profiled with immunoSEQ multiplex PCR; TCRdb holds only in-frame clones, not every one. Clonal size and the V and J genes are those of that table, whereas D and trimming came from the DNA. The profile shows about 1.5 million clones, roughly 98% of them singletons. CDR3 length: 14 residues. V shed 6 bases and J 6 bases; nucleotides not matched to a gene: 9. Germline V gene data show CDR1 as MDHEN and CDR2 as SYDVKM. General study points: Despite large depth, rarefaction showed incomplete sorted-subset sequencing. Only blood samples were collected, and tissue repertoires likely differ.

The rearrangement joins TRBV28 to TRBJ2-3; 7 bases align to TRBD2. The sequenced sample consisted of naive CD4+ T cells sorted from blood. Specified subset: CD45RA+ positively selected. The sequence was obtained from a man aged 25 to 40 in good health. The chain's CDR3 is CASRLSGILDTQYF. The CDR3 nucleotides read TGTGCCAGCAGACTGAGCGGGATACTGGATACGCAGTATTTT. The complete variable domain, with remaining parts taken from reference TRBV28 and TRBJ2-3, reads DVKVTQSSRYLVKRTGEKVFLECVQDMDHENMFWYRQDPGLGLRLIYFSYDVKMKEKGDIPEGYSVSREKKERFSLILESASTNQTSMYLCASRLSGILDTQYFGPGTRLTVL.